The 9 T cell receptor beta chains below were found in one sample sequenced in a study of blood T cell repertoires in COVID-19. Generated by immunoSEQ multiplex PCR, the TCRdb table keeps only in-frame clones and is missing some. The profile shows about 250,000 clones, more than 70% of them singletons. Sequenced material: peripheral blood. These TCRs come from a woman aged 40-49 years who had recovered from COVID-19.

V and J are TRBV5-4 and TRBJ2-1, with 7 bases that match TRBD1. V lost 4 bases and J lost 6; bases outside the gene matches: 7. The CDR3 runs to 14 residues. Germline assignment: CDR1 SGHNT and CDR2 YYREEE (reference sequence). The CDR3 sequence: CASSPKGAGNEQFF. The CDR3 nucleotides read TGTGCCAGCAGCCCCAAGGGGGCGGGCAATGAGCAGTTCTTC.

V gene TRBV7-2 combines with J gene TRBJ2-5; the match to TRBD2 covers 8 bases. Per the germline V gene, CDR1 is SGHTA and CDR2 is FQGNSA. This CDR3 region has 15 residues. After removal of 0 bases from V and 7 bases from J, the junction contained 7 bases not matched to a gene. The CDR3 DNA reads TGTGCCAGCAGCTTAGCTAGCGGGGCGGGGGGGACCCAGTACTTC. Protein sequence: CASSLASGAGGTQYF.

This clone appeared a single time. V gene TRBV19 combines with J gene TRBJ2-7; possible D gene TRBD2, 6 bases. From germline, CDR1 is LNHDA and CDR2 SQIVND (reference sequence). The CDR3 is made up of 14 amino acids. V was shortened by 4 bases and J by 3 bases, with 13 bases between the two germline ends. CDR3 nucleotide sequence: TGTGCCAGTAGTACGAGACTAGGTTTCTACGAGCAGTACTTC. Translating gives CASSTRLGFYEQYF. The whole variable domain, filled in from reference TRBV19 and TRBJ2-7, reads DGGITQSPKYLFRKEGQNVTLSCEQNLNHDAMYWYRQDPGQGLRLIYYSQIVNDFQKGDIAEGYSVSREKKESFPLTVTSAQKNPTAFYLCASSTRLGFYEQYFGPGTRLTVT.

This chain joins TRBV5-1 and TRBJ2-7; TRBD2 matches at 9 bases. Germline V lookup: CDR1 SGHRS, CDR2 YFSETQ. V lost 2 bases, J lost 2 bases, and 11 bases stayed unmatched. This CDR3 has 17 amino acids. The CDR3 protein is CASSFRQSSGAAYEQYF. In DNA, the CDR3 is TGCGCCAGCAGCTTTCGACAATCTAGCGGGGCAGCCTACGAGCAGTACTTC. The full variable domain, in which reference TRBV5-1 and TRBJ2-7 provide the parts outside the CDR3, is KAGVTQTPRYLIKTRGQQVTLSCSPISGHRSVSWYQQTPGQGLQFLFEYFSETQRNKGNFPGRFSGRQFSNSRSEMNVSTLELGDSALYLCASSFRQSSGAAYEQYFGPGTRLTVT.

The J gene is TRBJ2-1, the V gene TRBV21-1; the D call of TRBD2 is as the table states it, not checked on the DNA. TRBV21-1 is a known pseudogene. The length of the CDR3 is 15 residues. This chain's CDR3 is CASNPTSGRANEQFF. CDR3 bases: TGTGCCAGCAACCCGACTAGCGGGAGGGCCAATGAGCAGTTCTTC.

The chain carries TRBV19 and TRBJ2-6, with unresolved D. CDR1 and CDR2 from the germline V gene are LNHDA and SQIVND (reference sequence). Deletions cut 5 bases from V and 0 bases from J, with 8 bases between. The CDR3 spans 15 residues. The chain's CDR3 is CASSSMASGANVLTF. The CDR3, as DNA: TGTGCCAGTAGTTCCATGGCCTCTGGGGCCAACGTCCTGACTTTC.

V and J are TRBV3-1 (or the pseudogene TRBV3-2) and TRBJ1-4; 9 bases fit TRBD1. The junction had 12 bases not matched to a gene; V was cut back by 4 bases and J by 9 bases. Germline V lookup: CDR1 LGHDT, CDR2 YNNKEL (reference sequence). The CDR3 has 16 residues. CDR3 sequence (DNA): TGTGCCAGCAGCCCCGGGACAGGGATCCTAGTGAAAAAACTGTTTTTT. Protein sequence: CASSPGTGILVKKLFF.

The V and J genes are TRBV30 and TRBJ2-3, with TRBD2 identical over 8 bases. Unmatched junction bases numbered 9, after V lost 5 bases and J lost 8 bases. The CDR3 is 13 residues long. The germline CDR1 and CDR2 sequences are GTSNPN and SVGIG (reference sequence). CDR3 bases: TGTGCCTGGGCTCAGCGGGAGAGAGGTACGCAGTATTTT. It specifies CAWAQRERGTQYF.

The CDR3 DNA sequence: TGTGCCAGCAGCTTAGCTGGGGGGGAAACAGATACGCAGTATTTT. This codes for CASSLAGGETDTQYF. The chain is built from TRBV7-3 and TRBJ2-3, with 7 bases matching TRBD2. With V trimmed by 2 bases and J by 3 bases, 5 bases remained unmatched. The CDR3 totals 15 residues. CDR1 and CDR2 (germline): SGHTA, FQGTGA. The full variable domain, rest sourced from reference TRBV7-3 and TRBJ2-3, is GAGVSQTPSNKVTEKGKYVELRCDPISGHTALYWYRQSLGQGPEFLIYFQGTGAADDSGLPNDRFFAVRPEGSVSTLKIQRTERGDSAVYLCASSLAGGETDTQYFGPGTRLTVL.